The T cell receptor (beta chain) described here comes from a study of T cell repertoires in cytomegalovirus infection. Study information: Signatures in public TCR beta sequences pointed to both CMV infection and matching HLA type.

In its sample, this clonotype was seen a few times. What it recognizes is unknown. TCRdb used MiXCR to reprocess the reads, holding one entry per CDR3 protein. The sample comprises 350,000 to 500,000 distinct CDR3 sequences, 25% to 40% of which are singletons, and around 15% rests with the top ten. The CDR3 runs 15 residues. Germline V gene data show CDR1 as SGHNT and CDR2 as YYREEE (reference sequence). V lost 7 bases, J lost 10 bases, and 26 bases lay in between. Study-level findings and limits: Using cumulative public TCR beta family frequency, the authors identified those who carried CMV together with the relevant HLA. Clonotypes of TCR beta that were HLA-C-restricted and CMV-specific dominated the ex vivo response.

The source material was PBMCs. The chain carries TRBV5-4 and TRBJ1-2, with D unclear. The receptor was isolated from a human donor in good health (CMV status not recorded). Some clones in this sample may be carry-over from other donors' samples. The CDR3 is CASSPPRQAEKFYTF. The CDR3, as DNA: TGTGCCAGCTCCCCCCCCCGGCAGGCGGAGAAGTTCTACACCTTC.